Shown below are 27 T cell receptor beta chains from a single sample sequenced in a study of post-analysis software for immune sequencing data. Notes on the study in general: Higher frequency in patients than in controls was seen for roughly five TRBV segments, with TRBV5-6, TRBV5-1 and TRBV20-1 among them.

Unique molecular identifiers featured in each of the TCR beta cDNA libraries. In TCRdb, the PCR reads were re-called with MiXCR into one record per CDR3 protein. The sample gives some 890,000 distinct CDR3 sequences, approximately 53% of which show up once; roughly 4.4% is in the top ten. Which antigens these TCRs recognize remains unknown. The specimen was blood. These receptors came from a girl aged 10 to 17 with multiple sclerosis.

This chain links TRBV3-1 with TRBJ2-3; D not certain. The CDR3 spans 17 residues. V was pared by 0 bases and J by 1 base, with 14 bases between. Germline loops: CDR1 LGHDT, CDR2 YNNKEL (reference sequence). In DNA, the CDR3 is TGTGCCAGCAGCCAAGATCCCGTCCCGAAAGGCACAGATACGCAGTATTTT. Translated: CASSQDPVPKGTDTQYF.

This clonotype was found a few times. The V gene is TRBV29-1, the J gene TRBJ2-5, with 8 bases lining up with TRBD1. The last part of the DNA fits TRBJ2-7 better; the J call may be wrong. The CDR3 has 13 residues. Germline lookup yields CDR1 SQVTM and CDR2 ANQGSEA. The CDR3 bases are TGCAGCGTTGGAAGGACAGGGACGGACGAGCAGTACTTC. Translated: CSVGRTGTDEQYF.

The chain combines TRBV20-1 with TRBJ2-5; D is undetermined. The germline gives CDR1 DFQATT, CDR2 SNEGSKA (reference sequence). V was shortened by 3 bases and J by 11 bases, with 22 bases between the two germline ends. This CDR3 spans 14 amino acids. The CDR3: CSASVKLAPREQYF. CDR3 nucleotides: TGCAGTGCTAGTGTGAAATTGGCGCCGAGAGAGCAGTACTTC.

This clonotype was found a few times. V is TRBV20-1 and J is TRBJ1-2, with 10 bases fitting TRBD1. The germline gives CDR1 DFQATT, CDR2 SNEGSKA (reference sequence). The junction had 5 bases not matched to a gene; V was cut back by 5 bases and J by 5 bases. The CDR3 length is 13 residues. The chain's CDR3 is CSARDRGLYGYTF. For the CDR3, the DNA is TGCAGTGCTCGGGACAGGGGCCTTTATGGCTACACCTTC.

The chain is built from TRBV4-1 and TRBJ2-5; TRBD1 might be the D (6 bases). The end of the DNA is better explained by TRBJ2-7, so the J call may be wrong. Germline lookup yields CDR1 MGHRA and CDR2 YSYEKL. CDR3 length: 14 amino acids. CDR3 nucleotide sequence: TGCGCCAGCAGCCAAGAGGGGGCGCAGGCCGAGCAGTACTTC. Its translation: CASSQEGAQAEQYF.

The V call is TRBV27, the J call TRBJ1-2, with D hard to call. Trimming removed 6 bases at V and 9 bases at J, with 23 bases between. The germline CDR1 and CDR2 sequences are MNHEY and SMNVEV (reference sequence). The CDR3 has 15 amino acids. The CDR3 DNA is TGTGCCAGCAGCTATACCTACGGGGATGCGTCTAGCTACACCTTC. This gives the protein CASSYTYGDASSYTF.

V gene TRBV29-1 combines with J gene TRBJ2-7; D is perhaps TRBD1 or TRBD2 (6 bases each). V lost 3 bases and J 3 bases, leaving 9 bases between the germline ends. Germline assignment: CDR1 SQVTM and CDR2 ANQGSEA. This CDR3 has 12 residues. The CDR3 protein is CSVEGGHYEQYF. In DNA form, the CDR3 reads TGCAGCGTTGAGGGGGGCCACTACGAGCAGTACTTC.

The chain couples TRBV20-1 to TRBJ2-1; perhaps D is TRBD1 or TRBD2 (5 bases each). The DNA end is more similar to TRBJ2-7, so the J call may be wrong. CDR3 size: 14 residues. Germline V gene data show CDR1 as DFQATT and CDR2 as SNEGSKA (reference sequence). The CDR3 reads CSARIGGEGSEQYF. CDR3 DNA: TGCAGTGCTAGAATTGGGGGAGAAGGGAGTGAGCAGTACTTC.

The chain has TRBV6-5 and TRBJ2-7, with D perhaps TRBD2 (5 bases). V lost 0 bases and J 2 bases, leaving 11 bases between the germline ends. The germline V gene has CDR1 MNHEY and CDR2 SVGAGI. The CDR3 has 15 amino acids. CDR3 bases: TGTGCCAGCAGTTACTCTGGGCGGGTCCCCTACGAGCAGTACTTC. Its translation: CASSYSGRVPYEQYF.

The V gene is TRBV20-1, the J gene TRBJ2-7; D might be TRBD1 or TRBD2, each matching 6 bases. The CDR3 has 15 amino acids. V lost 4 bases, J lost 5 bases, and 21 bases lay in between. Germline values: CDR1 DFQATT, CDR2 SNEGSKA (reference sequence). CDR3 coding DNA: TGCAGTGCTACGCGCCCGAAGACCGGGGGCCACGAGCAGTACTTC. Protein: CSATRPKTGGHEQYF.

DNA of the CDR3: TGCAGTGCTAGCGACATACAAGAGACCCAGTACTTC. Encoded protein: CSASDIQETQYF. V usage is TRBV20-1 and J usage is TRBJ2-5; D is undetermined. The germline V and J ends were trimmed by 3 bases and 2 bases, with 7 bases remaining between them. CDR3 length: 12 amino acids. Germline V gene data show CDR1 as DFQATT and CDR2 as SNEGSKA (reference sequence).

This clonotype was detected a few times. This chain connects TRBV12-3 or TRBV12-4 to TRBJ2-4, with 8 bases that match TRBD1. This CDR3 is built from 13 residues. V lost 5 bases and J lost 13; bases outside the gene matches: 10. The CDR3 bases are TGTGCCAGCAGTAGCAGGACAGGGTGGGAGCAGTACTTC. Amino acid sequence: CASSSRTGWEQYF.

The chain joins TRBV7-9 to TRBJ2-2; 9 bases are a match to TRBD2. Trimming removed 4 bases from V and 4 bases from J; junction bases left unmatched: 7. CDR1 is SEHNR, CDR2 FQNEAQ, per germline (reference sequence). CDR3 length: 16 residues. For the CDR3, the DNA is TGTGCCAGCAGCTCTCTAGCGGGGTATACCACCGGGGAGCTGTTTTTT. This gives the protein CASSSLAGYTTGELFF. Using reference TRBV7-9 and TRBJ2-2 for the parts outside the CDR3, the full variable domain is DTGVSQNPRHKITKRGQNVTFRCDPISEHNRLYWYRQTLGQGPEFLTYFQNEAQLEKSRLLSDRFSAERPKGSFSTLEIQRTEQGDSAMYLCASSSLAGYTTGELFFGEGSRLTVL.

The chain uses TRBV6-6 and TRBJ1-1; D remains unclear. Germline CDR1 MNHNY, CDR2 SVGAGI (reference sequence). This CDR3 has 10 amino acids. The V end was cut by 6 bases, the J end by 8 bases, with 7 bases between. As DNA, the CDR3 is TGTGCCAGCAGACACGCCGAAGCTTTCTTT. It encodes CASRHAEAFF.

This CDR3 reads CASTYGLARATLDTQYF. In DNA, the CDR3 is TGCGCCAGCACTTACGGACTAGCGCGGGCAACGTTGGATACGCAGTATTTT. The chain is built from TRBV5-1 and TRBJ2-3, with 9 bases that match TRBD2. The CDR3 extends over 17 amino acids. V gave up 6 bases and J gave up 6 bases; unmatched junction bases: 17. Germline V gene data show CDR1 as SGHRS and CDR2 as YFSETQ.

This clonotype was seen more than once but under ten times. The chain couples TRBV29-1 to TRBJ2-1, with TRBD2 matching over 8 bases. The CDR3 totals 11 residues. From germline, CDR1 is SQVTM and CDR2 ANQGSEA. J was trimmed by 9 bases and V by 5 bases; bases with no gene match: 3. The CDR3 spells CSVTSGGEQFF. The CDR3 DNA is TGCAGCGTTACTAGCGGTGGTGAGCAGTTCTTC.

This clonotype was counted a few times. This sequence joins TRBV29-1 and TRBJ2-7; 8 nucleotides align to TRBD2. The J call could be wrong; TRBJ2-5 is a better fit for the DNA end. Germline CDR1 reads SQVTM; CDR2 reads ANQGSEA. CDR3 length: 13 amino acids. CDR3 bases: TGCAGCGTTGACGTTGCGGGGGGAGAGACCCAGTACTTC. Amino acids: CSVDVAGGETQYF.

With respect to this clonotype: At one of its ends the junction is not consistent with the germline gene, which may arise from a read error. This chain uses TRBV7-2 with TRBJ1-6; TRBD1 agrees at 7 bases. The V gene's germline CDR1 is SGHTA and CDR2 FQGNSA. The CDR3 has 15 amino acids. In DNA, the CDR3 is TGTGCCGGCAGCTTAGCTGGGACAGAAAATTCACCCCTCCACTTT. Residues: CAGSLAGTENSPLHF.

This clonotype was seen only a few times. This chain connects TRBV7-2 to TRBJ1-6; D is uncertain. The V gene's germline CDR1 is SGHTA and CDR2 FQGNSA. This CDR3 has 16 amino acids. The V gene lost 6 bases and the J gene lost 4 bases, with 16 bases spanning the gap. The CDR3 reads CASRASIQDYNSPLHF. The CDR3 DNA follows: TGTGCCAGCAGAGCTTCTATTCAAGATTATAATTCACCCCTCCACTTT.

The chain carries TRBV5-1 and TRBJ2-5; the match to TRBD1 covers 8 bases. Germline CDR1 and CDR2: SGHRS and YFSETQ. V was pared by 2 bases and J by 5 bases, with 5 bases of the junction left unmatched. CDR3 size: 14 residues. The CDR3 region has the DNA TGCGCCAGCAGCTTCAGACAGGGGAGGGAGACCCAGTACTTC. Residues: CASSFRQGRETQYF.

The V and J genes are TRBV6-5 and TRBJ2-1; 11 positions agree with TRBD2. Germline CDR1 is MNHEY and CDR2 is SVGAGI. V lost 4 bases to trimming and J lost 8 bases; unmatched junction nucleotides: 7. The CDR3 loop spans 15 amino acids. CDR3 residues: CASSFLLAGGYEQFF. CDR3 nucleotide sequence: TGTGCCAGCAGTTTCCTTCTAGCGGGGGGATATGAGCAGTTCTTC.

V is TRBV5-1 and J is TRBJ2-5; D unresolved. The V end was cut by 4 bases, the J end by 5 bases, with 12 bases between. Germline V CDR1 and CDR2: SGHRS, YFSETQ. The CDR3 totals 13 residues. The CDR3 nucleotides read TGCGCCAGCAGCCCTGCCGCAATGGAGACCCAGTACTTC. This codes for CASSPAAMETQYF.

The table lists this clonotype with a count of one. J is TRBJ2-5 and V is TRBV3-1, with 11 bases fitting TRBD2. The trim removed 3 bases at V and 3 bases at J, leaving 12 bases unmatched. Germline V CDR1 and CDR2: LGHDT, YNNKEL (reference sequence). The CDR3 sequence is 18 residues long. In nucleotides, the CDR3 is TGTGCCAGCAGCCAGCGGAGACCGGGGACTAGCGGCGAAGAGACCCAGTACTTC. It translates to CASSQRRPGTSGEETQYF.

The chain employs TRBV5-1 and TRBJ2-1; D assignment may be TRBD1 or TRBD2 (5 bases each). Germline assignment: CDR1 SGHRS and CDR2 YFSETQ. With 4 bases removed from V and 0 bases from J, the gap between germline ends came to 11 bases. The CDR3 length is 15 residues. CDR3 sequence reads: CASSHGASSYNEQFF. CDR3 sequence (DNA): TGCGCCAGCAGCCACGGGGCGAGCTCCTACAATGAGCAGTTCTTC.

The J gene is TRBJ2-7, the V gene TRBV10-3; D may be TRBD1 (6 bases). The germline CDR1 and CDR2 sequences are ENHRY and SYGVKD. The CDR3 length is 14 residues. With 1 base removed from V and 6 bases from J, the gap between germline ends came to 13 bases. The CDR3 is CAISEFQGSIEQYF. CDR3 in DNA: TGTGCCATCAGTGAGTTCCAGGGGAGCATCGAGCAGTACTTC.

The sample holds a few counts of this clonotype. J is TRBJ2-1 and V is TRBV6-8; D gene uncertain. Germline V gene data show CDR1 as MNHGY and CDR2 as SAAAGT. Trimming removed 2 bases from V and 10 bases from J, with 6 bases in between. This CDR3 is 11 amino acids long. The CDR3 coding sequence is TGTGCCAGCAGTTACCCGGAGGAGCAGTTCTTC. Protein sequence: CASSYPEEQFF.

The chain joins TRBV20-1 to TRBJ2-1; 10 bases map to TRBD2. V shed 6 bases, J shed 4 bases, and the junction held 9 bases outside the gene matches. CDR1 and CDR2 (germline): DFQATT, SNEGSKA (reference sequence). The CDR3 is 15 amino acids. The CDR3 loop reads CSAVEAGGKYNEQFF. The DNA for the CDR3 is TGCAGTGCAGTGGAAGCGGGAGGGAAATACAATGAGCAGTTCTTC.